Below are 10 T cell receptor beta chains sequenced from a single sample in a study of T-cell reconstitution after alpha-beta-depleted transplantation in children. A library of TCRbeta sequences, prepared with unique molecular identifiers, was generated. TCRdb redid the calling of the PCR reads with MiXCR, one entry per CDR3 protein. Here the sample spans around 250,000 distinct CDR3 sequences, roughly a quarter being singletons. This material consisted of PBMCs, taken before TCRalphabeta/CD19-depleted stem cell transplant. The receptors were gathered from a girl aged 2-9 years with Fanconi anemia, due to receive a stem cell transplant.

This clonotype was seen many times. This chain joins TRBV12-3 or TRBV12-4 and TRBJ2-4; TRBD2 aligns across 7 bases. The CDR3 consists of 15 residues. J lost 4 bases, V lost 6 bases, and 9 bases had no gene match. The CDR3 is CASSRLAGEKNIQYF. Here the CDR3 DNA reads TGTGCCAGCAGCCGCCTGGCGGGGGAGAAAAACATTCAGTACTTC.

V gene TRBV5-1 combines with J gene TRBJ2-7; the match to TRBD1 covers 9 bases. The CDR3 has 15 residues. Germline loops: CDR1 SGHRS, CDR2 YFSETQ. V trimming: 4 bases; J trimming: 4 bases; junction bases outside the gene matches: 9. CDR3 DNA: TGCGCCAGCAGCCCCACGGACAGGGGAGGGTACGAGCAGTACTTC. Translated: CASSPTDRGGYEQYF.

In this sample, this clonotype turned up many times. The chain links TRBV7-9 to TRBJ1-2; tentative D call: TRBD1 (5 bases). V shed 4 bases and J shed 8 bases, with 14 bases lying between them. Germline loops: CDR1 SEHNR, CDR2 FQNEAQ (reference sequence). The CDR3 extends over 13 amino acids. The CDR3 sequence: CASSSTATDGYTF. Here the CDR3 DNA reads TGTGCCAGCAGCTCGACCGCGACAGACGGCTACACCTTC. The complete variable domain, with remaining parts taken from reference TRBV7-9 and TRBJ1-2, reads DTGVSQNPRHKITKRGQNVTFRCDPISEHNRLYWYRQTLGQGPEFLTYFQNEAQLEKSRLLSDRFSAERPKGSFSTLEIQRTEQGDSAMYLCASSSTATDGYTFGSGTRLTVV.

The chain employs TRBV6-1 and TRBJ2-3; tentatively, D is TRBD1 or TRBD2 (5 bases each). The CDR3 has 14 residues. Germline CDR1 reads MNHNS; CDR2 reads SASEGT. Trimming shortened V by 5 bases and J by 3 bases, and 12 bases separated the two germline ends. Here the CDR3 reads CASSTGGGTDTQYF. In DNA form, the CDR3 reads TGTGCCAGCAGTACCGGTGGGGGAACAGATACGCAGTATTTT.

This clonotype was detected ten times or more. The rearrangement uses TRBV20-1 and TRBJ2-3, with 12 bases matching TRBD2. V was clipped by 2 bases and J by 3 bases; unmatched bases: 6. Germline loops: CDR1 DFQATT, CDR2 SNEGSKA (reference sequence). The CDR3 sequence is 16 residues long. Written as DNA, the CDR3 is TGCAGTGCTAGAACAGGACTAGCGGGGTGGACAGATACGCAGTATTTT. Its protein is CSARTGLAGWTDTQYF.

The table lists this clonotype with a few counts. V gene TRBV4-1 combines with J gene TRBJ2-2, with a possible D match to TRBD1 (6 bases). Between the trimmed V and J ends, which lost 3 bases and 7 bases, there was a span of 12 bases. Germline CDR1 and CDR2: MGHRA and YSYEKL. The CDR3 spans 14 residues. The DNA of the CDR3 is TGCGCCAGCAGCCACCCCACAGGGAGCGGGGAGCTGTTTTTT. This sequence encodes CASSHPTGSGELFF.

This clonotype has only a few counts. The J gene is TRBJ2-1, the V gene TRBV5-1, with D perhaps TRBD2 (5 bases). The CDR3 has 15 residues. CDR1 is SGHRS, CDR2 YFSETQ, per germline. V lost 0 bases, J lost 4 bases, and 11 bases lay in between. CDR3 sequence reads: CASSLEGLAYNEQFF. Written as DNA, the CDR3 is TGCGCCAGCAGCTTGGAAGGGCTAGCTTACAATGAGCAGTTCTTC. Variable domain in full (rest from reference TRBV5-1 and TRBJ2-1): KAGVTQTPRYLIKTRGQQVTLSCSPISGHRSVSWYQQTPGQGLQFLFEYFSETQRNKGNFPGRFSGRQFSNSRSEMNVSTLELGDSALYLCASSLEGLAYNEQFFGPGTRLTVL.

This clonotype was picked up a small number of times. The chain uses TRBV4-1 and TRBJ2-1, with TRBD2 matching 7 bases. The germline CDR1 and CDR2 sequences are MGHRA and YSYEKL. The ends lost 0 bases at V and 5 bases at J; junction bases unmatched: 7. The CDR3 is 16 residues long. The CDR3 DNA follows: TGCGCCAGCAGCCAAGATCTTCGTCTAGCGGACAATGAGCAGTTCTTC. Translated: CASSQDLRLADNEQFF.

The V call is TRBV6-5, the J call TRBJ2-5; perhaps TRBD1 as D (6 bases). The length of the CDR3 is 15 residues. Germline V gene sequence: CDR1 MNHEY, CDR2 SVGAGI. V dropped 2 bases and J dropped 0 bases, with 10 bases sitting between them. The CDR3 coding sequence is TGTGCCAGCAGTTACGTCGGGACAAACCAAGAGACCCAGTACTTC. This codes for CASSYVGTNQETQYF.

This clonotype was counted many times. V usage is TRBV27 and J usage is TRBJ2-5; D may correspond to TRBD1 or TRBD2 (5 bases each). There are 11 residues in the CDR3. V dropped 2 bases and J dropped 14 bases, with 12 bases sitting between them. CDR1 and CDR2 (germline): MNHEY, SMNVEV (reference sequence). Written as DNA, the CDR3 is TGTGCCAGCAGTTTAGCCGGGACGACTTACTTC. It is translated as CASSLAGTTYF.